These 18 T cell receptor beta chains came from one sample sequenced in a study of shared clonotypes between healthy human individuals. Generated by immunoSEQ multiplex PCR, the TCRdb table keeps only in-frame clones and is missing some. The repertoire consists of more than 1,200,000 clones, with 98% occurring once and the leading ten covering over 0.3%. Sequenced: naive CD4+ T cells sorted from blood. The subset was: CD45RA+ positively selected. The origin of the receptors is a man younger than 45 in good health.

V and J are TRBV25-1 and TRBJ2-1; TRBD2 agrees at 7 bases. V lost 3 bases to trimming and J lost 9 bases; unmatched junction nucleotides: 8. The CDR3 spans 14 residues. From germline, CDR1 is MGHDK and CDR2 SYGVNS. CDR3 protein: CASSEREPPGEQFF. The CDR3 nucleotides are TGTGCCAGCAGTGAGCGGGAGCCTCCAGGTGAGCAGTTCTTC.

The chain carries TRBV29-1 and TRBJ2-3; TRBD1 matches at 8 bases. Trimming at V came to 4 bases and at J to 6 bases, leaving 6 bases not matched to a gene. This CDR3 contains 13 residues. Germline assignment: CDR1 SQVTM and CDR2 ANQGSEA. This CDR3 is CSVARQGADTQYF. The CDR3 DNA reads TGCAGCGTTGCTAGGCAGGGGGCGGATACGCAGTATTTT.

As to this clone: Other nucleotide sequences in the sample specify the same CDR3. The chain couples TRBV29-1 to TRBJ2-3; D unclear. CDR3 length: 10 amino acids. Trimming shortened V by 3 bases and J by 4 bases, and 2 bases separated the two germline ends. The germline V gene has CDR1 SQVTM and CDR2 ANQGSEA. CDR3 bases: TGCAGCGTTGAGGCAGATACGCAGTATTTT. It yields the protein CSVEADTQYF.

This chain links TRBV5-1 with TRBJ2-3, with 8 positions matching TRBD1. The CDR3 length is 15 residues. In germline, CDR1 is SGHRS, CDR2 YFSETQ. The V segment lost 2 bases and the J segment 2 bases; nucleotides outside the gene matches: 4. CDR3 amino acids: CASSLRTGNTDTQYF. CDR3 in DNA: TGCGCCAGCAGCTTACGGACAGGGAACACAGATACGCAGTATTTT.

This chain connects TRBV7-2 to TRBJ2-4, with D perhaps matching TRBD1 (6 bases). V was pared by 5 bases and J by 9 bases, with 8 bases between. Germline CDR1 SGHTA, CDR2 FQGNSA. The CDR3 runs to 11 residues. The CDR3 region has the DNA TGTGCCAGCAGCGAAGGGGGCATTCAGTACTTC. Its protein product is CASSEGGIQYF. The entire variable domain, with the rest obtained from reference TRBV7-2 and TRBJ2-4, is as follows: GAGVSQSPSNKVTEKGKDVELRCDPISGHTALYWYRQSLGQGLEFLIYFQGNSAPDKSGLPSDRFSAERTGGSVSTLTIQRTQQEDSAVYLCASSEGGIQYFGAGTRLSVL.

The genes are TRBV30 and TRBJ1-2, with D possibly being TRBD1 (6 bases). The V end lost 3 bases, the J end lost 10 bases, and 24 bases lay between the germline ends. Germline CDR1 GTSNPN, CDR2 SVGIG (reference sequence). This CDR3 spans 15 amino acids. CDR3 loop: CAWRTPGAAMVLYTF. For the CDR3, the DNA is TGTGCCTGGAGGACCCCAGGGGCTGCCATGGTCCTCTACACCTTC.

DNA for the CDR3: TGTGCCATCAGTGACGGCAGGGGGCACTATAGCAATCAGCCCCAGCATTTT. Protein sequence: CAISDGRGHYSNQPQHF. The J gene is TRBJ1-5, the V gene TRBV10-3, with 8 positions matching TRBD1. CDR3 length: 17 amino acids. The V gene end was trimmed by 3 bases and the J gene end by 0 bases; junction bases not matched to a gene: 7. CDR1 ENHRY and CDR2 SYGVKD come from the germline V gene.

DNA of the CDR3: TGTGCCAGCAGGAACTCTGGGGCCAACGTCCTGACTTTC. Protein: CASRNSGANVLTF. The genes are TRBV28 and TRBJ2-6; D is ambiguous. Germline V gene sequence: CDR1 MDHEN, CDR2 SYDVKM. The CDR3 totals 13 residues. Trimming shortened V by 6 bases and J by 0 bases, and 3 bases separated the two germline ends. The variable domain in full, with the rest retrieved from reference TRBV28 and TRBJ2-6, is DVKVTQSSRYLVKRTGEKVFLECVQDMDHENMFWYRQDPGLGLRLIYFSYDVKMKEKGDIPEGYSVSREKKERFSLILESASTNQTSMYLCASRNSGANVLTFGAGSRLTVL.

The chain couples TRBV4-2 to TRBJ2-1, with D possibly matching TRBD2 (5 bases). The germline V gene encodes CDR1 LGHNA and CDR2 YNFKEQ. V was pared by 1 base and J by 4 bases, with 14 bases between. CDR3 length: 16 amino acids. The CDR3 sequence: CASSQVILTNYNEQFF. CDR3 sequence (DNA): TGTGCCAGCAGCCAAGTCATTCTGACTAATTACAATGAGCAGTTCTTC.

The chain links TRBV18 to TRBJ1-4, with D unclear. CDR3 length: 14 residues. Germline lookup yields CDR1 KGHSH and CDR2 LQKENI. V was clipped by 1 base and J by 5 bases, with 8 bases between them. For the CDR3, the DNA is TGTGCCAGCTCACCACGGTTTCAGAATGAAAAACTGTTTTTT. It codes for CASSPRFQNEKLFF.

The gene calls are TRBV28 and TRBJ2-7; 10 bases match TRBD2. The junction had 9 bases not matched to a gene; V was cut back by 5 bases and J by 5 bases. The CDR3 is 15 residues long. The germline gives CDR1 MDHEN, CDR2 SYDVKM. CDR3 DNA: TGTGCCAGCAGTAAACGGCCTAGCGGGAGTCACGAGCAGTACTTC. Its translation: CASSKRPSGSHEQYF.

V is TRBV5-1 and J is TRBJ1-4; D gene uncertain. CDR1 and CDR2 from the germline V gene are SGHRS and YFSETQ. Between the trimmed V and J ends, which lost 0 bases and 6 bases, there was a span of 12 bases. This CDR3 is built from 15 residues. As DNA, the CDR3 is TGCGCCAGCAGCTTGGCAAGTGTGCGGGATGAAAAACTGTTTTTT. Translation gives CASSLASVRDEKLFF.

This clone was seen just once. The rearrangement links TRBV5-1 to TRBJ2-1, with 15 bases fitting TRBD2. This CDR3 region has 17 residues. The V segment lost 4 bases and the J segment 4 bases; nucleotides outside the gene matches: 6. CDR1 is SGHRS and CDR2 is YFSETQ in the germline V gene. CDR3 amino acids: CASSRPGLAGGYNEQFF. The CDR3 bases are TGCGCCAGCAGCCGCCCGGGACTAGCGGGAGGTTACAATGAGCAGTTCTTC.

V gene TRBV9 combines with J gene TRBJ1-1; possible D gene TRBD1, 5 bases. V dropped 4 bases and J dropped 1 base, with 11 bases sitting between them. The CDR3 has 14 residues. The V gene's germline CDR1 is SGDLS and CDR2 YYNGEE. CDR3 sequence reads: CASSRAGGNTEAFF. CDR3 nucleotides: TGTGCCAGCAGCCGGGCCGGGGGGAACACTGAAGCTTTCTTT.

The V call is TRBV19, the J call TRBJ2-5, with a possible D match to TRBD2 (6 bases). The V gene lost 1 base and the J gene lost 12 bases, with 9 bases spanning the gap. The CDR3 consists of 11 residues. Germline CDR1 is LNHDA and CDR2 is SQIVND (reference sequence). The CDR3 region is CASSIGQREYF. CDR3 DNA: TGTGCCAGTAGTATAGGCCAGCGGGAGTACTTC.

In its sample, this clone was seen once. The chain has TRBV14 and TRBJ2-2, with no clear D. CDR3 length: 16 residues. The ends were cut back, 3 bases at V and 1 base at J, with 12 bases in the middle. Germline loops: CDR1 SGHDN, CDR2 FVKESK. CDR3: CASSHFPLGNTGELFF. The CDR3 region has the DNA TGTGCCAGCAGCCATTTTCCCCTAGGGAACACCGGGGAGCTGTTTTTT.

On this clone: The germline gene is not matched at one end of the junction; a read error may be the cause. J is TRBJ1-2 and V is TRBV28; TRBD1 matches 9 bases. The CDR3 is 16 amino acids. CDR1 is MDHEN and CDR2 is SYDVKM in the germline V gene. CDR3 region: CASSLVTQGQGMVLAF. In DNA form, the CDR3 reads TGTGCCAGCAGTTTAGTCACCCAGGGACAGGGAATGGTTTTGGCCTTC.

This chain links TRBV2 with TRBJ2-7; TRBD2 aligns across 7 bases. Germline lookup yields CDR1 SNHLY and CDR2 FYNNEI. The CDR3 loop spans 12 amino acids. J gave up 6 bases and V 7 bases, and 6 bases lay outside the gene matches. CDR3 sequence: CASTPGRVEQYF. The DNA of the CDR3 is TGTGCCAGCACTCCTGGGAGGGTCGAGCAGTACTTC.